This TCR beta chain emerged from a study of blood T cell repertoires in COVID-19. The CDR3 contains 15 residues. The V segment lost 1 base and the J segment 5 bases; nucleotides outside the gene matches: 5. CDR1 MGHRA and CDR2 YSYEKL come from the germline V gene. Only in-frame clones appear in the TCRdb table, and some are missing; sequencing was by immunoSEQ multiplex PCR. The sample contains 170,000 or so clones, 80% to 90% of which appear only once. The Seattle site enrolled patients during active infection and followed them longitudinally. The sequence was obtained from a woman between 65 and 79 years old with COVID-19, enrolled during active disease. This chain connects TRBV4-1 to TRBJ2-1; TRBD2 agrees at 7 bases. The sequencing sample was made of peripheral blood. For the CDR3, the DNA is TGCGCCAGCAGCCAAGTGGAGGGAGGGAACAATGAGCAGTTCTTC. As protein: CASSQVEGGNNEQFF.